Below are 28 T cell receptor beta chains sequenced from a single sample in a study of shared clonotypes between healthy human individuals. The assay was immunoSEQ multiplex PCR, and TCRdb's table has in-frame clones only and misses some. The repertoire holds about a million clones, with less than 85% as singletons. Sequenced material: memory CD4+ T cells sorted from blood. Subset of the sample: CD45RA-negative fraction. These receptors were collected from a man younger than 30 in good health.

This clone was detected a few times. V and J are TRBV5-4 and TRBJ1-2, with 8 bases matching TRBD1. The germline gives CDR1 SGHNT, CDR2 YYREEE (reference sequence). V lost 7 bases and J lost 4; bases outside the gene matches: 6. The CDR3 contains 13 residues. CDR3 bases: TGTGCCAGCGCCCAGGGGGCGGGCTATGGCTACACCTTC. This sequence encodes CASAQGAGYGYTF. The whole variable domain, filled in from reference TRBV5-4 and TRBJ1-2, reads ETGVTQSPTHLIKTRGQQVTLRCSSQSGHNTVSWYQQALGQGPQFIFQYYREEENGRGNFPPRFSGLQFPNYSSELNVNALELDDSALYLCASAQGAGYGYTFGSGTRLTVV.

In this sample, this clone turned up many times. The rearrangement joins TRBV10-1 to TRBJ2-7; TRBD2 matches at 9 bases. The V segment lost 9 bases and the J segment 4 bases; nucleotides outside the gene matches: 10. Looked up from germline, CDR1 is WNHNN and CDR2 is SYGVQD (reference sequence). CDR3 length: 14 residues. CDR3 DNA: TGCGCCAGAGGTTTGGCGGGAGGGCCTTACGAGCAGTACTTC. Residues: CARGLAGGPYEQYF.

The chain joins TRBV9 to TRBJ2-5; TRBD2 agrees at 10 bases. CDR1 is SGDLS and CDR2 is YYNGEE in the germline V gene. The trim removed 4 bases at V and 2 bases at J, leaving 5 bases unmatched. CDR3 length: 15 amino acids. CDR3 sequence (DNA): TGTGCCAGCAGCATCGGGACTAGCGCTCAAGAGACCCAGTACTTC. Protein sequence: CASSIGTSAQETQYF.

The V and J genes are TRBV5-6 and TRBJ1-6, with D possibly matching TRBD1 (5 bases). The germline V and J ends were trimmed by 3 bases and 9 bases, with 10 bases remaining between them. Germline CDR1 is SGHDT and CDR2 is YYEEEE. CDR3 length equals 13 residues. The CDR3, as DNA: TGTGCCAGCAGCTCGGGGGGAACTTCACCCCTCCACTTT. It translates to CASSSGGTSPLHF.

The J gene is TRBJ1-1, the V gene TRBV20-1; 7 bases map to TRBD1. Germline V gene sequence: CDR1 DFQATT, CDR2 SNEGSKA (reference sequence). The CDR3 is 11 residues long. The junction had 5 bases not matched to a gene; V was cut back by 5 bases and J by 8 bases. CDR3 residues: CSAGTVIEAFF. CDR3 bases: TGCAGTGCTGGGACAGTAATAGAAGCTTTCTTT.

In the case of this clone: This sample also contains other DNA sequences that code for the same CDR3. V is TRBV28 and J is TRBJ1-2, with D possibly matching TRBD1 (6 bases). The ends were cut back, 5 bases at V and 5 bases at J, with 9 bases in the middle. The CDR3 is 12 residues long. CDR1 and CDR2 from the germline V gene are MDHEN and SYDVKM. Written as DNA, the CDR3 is TGTGCCAGCAGTCCGGACAGTTATGGCTACACCTTC. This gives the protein CASSPDSYGYTF.

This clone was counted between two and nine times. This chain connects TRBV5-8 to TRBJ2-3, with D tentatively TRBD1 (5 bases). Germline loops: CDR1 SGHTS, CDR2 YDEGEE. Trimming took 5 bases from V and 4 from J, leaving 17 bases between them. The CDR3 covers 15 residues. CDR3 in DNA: TGTGCCAGCAGTATGAGGCAGGGCCTCGCAGATACGCAGTATTTT. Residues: CASSMRQGLADTQYF.

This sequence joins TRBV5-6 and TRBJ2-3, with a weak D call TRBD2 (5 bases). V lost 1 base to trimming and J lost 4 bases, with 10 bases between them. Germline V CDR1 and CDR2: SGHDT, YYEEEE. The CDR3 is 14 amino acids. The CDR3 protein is CASSLTTGADTQYF. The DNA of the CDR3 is TGTGCCAGCAGCTTGACGACCGGGGCAGATACGCAGTATTTT.

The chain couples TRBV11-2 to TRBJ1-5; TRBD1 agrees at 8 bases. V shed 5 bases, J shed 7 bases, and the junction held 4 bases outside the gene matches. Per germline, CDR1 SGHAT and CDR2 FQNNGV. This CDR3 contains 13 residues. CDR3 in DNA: TGTGCCAGCAGCGCAGACAGGGGACAGCCCCAGCATTTT. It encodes CASSADRGQPQHF. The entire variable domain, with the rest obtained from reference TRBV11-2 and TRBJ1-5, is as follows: EAGVAQSPRYKIIEKRQSVAFWCNPISGHATLYWYQQILGQGPKLLIQFQNNGVVDDSQLPKDRFSAERLKGVDSTLKIQPAKLEDSAVYLCASSADRGQPQHFGDGTRLSIL.

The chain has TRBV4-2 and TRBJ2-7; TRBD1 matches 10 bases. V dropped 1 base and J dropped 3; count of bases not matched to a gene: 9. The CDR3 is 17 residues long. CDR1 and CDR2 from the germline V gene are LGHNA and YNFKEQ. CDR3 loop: CASSQAVMGQGLYEQYF. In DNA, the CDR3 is TGTGCCAGCAGCCAAGCTGTTATGGGACAGGGGCTCTACGAGCAGTACTTC.

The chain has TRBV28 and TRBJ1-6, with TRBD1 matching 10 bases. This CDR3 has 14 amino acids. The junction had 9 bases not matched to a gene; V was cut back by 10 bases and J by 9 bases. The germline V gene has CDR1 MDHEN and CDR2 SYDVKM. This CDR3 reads CATLRQGASSPLHF. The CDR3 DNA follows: TGTGCCACCCTCAGACAGGGGGCGAGTTCACCCCTCCACTTT.

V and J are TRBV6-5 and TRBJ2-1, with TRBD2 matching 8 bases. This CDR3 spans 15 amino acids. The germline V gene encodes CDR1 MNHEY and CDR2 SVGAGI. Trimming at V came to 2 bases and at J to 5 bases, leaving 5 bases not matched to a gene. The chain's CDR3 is CASSYALAGDNEQFF. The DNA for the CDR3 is TGTGCCAGCAGTTACGCTCTAGCGGGTGACAATGAGCAGTTCTTC.

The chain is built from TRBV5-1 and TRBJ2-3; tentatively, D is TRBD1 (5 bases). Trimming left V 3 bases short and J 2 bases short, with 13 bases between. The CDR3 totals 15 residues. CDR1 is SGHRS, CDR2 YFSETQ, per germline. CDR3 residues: CASSWKGSHTDTQYF. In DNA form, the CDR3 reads TGCGCCAGCAGCTGGAAGGGGTCCCACACAGATACGCAGTATTTT.

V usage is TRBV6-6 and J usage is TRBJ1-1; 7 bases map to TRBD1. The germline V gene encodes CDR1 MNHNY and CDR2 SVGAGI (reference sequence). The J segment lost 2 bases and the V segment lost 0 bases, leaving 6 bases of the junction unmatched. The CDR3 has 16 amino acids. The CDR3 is CASSYSEGAGNTEAFF. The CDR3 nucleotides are TGTGCCAGCAGTTACTCAGAGGGGGCAGGAAACACTGAAGCTTTCTTT.

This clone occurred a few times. This CDR3 reads CASSWVAGGEQFF. CDR3 coding DNA: TGTGCCAGCAGCTGGGTAGCTGGGGGCGAGCAGTTCTTC. The genes are TRBV7-6 and TRBJ2-1; a weak D match, TRBD1 (6 bases). Germline V CDR1 and CDR2: SGHVS, FNYEAQ. This CDR3 contains 13 residues. V lost 4 bases to trimming and J lost 10 bases, with 14 bases between them.

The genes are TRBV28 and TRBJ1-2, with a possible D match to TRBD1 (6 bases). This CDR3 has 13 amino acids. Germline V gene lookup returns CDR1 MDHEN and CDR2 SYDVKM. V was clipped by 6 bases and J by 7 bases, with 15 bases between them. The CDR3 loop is CASRFPAGVGYTF. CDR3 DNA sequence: TGTGCCAGCAGGTTTCCCGCAGGGGTTGGCTACACCTTC.

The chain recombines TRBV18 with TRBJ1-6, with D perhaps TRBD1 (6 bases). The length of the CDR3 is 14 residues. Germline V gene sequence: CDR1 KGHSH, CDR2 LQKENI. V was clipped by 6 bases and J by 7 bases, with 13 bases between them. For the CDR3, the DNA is TGTGCCAGCTCGTCCGACAGGAAAAATTCACCCCTCCACTTT. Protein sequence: CASSSDRKNSPLHF.

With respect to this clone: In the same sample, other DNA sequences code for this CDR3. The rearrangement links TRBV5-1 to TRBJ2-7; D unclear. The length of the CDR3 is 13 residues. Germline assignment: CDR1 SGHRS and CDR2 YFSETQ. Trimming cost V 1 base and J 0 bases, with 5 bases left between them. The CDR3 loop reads CASSLSSSYEQYF. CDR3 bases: TGCGCCAGCAGCTTGTCCAGCTCCTACGAGCAGTACTTC.

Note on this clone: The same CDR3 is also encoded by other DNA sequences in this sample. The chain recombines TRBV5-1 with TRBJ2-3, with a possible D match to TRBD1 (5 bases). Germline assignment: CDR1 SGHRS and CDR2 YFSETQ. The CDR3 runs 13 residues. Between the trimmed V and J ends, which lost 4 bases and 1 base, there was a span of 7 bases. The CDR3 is CASSGARTDTQYF. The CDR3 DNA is TGCGCCAGCAGCGGGGCCCGCACAGATACGCAGTATTTT.

CDR3 DNA sequence: TGCAGCGTTGTCCCAACAGGGGCCCACGAGCAGTACTTC. As protein: CSVVPTGAHEQYF. The V call is TRBV29-1, the J call TRBJ2-7; TRBD1 matches at 7 bases. The ends lost 4 bases at V and 5 bases at J; junction bases unmatched: 8. The germline CDR1 and CDR2 sequences are SQVTM and ANQGSEA. CDR3 size: 13 residues.

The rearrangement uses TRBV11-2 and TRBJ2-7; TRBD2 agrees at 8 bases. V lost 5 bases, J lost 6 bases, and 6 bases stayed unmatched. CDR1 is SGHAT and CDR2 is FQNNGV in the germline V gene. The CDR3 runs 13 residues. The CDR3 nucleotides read TGTGCCAGCAGCGAACAACGGGGGGGCGAGCAGTACTTC. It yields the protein CASSEQRGGEQYF.

CDR3 sequence reads: CASSMGGILMRETQYF. CDR3 bases: TGTGCCAGCAGCATGGGTGGGATTCTTATGCGAGAGACCCAGTACTTC. The chain employs TRBV5-6 and TRBJ2-5; no reliable D call. CDR3 length: 16 amino acids. Trimming stripped 4 bases from V and 4 bases from J, with 20 bases between. CDR1 SGHDT and CDR2 YYEEEE come from the germline V gene.

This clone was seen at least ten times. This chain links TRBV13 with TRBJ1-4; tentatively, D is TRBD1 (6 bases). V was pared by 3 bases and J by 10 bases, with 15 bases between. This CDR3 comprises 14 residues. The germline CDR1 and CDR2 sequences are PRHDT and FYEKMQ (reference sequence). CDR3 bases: TGTGCCAGCAGCTTTGGGACACTCGAAAGAAAACTGTTTTTT. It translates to CASSFGTLERKLFF.

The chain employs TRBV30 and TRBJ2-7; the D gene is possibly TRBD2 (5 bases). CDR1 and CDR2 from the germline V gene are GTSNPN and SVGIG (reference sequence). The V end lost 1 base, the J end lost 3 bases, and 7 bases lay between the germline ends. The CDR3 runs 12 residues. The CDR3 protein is CAWSERFYEQYF. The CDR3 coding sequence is TGTGCCTGGAGTGAGCGGTTCTACGAGCAGTACTTC. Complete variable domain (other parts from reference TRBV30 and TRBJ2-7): SQTIHQWPATLVQPVGSPLSLECTVEGTSNPNLYWYRQAAGRGLQLLFYSVGIGQISSEVPQNLSASRPQDRQFILSSKKLLLSDSGFYLCAWSERFYEQYFGPGTRLTVT.

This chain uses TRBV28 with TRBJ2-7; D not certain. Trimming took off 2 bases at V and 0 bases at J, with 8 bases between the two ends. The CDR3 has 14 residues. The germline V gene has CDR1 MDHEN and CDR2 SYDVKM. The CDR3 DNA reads TGTGCCAGCAGTTTAACGGTGGTCTCCTACGAGCAGTACTTC. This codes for CASSLTVVSYEQYF.

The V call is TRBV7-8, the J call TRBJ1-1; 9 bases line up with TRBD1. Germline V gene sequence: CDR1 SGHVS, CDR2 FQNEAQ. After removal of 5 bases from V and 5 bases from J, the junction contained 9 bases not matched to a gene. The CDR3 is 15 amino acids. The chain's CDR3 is CASSTNRGRRTEAFF. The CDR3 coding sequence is TGTGCCAGCAGCACCAACAGGGGGCGGCGGACTGAAGCTTTCTTT.

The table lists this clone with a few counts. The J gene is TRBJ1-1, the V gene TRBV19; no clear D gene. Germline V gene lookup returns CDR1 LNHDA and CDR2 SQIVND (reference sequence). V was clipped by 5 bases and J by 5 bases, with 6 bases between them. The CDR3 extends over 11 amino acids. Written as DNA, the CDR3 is TGTGCCAGTAGTTCTAAGACTGAAGCTTTCTTT. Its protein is CASSSKTEAFF.

The CDR3 here is CASSSRETQYF. The CDR3 nucleotides are TGTGCCAGTAGTTCCAGAGAGACCCAGTACTTC. This rearrangement joins TRBV19 to TRBJ2-5; D gene ambiguous. The V and J ends lost 5 bases and 4 bases respectively, with 5 bases between them. The germline gives CDR1 LNHDA, CDR2 SQIVND (reference sequence). The CDR3 consists of 11 residues.